The next 2 T cell receptor beta chains were all read from a single sample in a study of blood T cell repertoires in COVID-19. Method: immunoSEQ multiplex PCR; TCRdb's copy keeps in-frame clones and lacks some. The table shows roughly 250,000 clones, with around 79% occurring only once. The source material was peripheral blood. Receptors were obtained from an elderly woman with acute or convalescent COVID-19.

The chain carries TRBV7-8 and TRBJ1-5, with TRBD1 identical over 9 bases. Germline V CDR1 and CDR2: SGHVS, FQNEAQ. The CDR3 has 15 amino acids. V lost 5 bases and J lost 2; bases outside the gene matches: 4. The CDR3 region has the DNA TGTGCCAGCAGCAACAGGGGGCGCCGCAATCAGCCCCAGCATTTT. Encoded protein: CASSNRGRRNQPQHF.

Of note for this clone: The sample holds other DNA sequences that translate to the same CDR3. The rearrangement links TRBV7-9 to TRBJ2-7, with D possibly TRBD2 on 7 matching bases. Deletions cut 1 base from V and 2 bases from J, with 9 bases between. The CDR3 consists of 14 residues. Per the germline V gene, CDR1 is SEHNR and CDR2 is FQNEAQ (reference sequence). CDR3 residues: CASSLEGGAYEQYF. The CDR3, as DNA: TGTGCCAGCAGCTTAGAAGGGGGGGCCTACGAGCAGTACTTC.